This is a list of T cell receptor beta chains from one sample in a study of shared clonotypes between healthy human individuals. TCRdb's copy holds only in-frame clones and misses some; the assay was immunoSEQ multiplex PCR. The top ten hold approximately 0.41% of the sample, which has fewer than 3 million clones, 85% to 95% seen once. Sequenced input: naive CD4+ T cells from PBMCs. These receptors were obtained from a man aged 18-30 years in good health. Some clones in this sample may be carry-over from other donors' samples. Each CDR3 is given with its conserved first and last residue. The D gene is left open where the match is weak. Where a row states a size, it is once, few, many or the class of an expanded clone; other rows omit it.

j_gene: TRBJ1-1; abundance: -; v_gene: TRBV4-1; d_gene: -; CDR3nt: TGCGCCAGCAGCCAAGAGATGCCCAGGGTTAGGAACACTGAAGCTTTCTTT; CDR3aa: CASSQEMPRVRNTEAFF
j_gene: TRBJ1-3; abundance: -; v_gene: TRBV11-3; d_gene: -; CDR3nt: TGTGCCAGCAGCTCCACCACCTCTGGAAACACCATATATTTT; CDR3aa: CASSSTTSGNTIYF
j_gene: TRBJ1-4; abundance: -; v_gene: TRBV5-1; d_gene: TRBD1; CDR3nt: TGCGCCAGCAGCTTGAGGCCAGGGGGTAATGAAAAACTGTTTTTT; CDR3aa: CASSLRPGGNEKLFF
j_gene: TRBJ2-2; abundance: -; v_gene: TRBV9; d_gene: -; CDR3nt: TGTGCCAGCAGCTCTGACCCGGGCAGCTATTACACCGGGGAGCTGTTTTTT; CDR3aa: CASSSDPGSYYTGELFF
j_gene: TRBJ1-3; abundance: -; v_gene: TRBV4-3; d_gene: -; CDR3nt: TGCGCCAGCAGCCAGACCTGGGGTTCGACTGGAAACACCATATATTTT; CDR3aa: CASSQTWGSTGNTIYF
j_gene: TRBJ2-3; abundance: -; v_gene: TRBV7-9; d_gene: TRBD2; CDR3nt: TGTGCCAGCAGCACGGGGACTAGCGGTAGCACAGATACGCAGTATTTT; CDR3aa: CASSTGTSGSTDTQYF
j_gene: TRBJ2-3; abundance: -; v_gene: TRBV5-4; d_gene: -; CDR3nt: TGTGCCAGCAGCCTGCTAGGGTATCCAAACACAGATACGCAGTATTTT; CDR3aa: CASSLLGYPNTDTQYF
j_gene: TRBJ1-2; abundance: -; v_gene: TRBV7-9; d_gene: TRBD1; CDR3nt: TGTGCCAGCAGCCTCCAGCAGGGGGGTTATGGCTACACCTTC; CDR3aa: CASSLQQGGYGYTF
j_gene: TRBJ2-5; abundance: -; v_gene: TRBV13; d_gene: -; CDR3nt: TGTGCCAGCAGCTTAGTTTTCACGGGAAAACAAGAGACCCAGTACTTC; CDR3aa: CASSLVFTGKQETQYF
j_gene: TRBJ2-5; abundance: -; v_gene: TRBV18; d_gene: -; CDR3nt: TGTGCCAGCTCACGGAACCGTAGACAGGAACTCCAAGAGACCCAGTACTTC; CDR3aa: CASSRNRRQELQETQYF
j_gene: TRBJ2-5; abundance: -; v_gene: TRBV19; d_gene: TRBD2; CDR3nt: TGTGCCAGTAGTATGTTGGGACTAGCGGGGCAAGAGACCCAGTACTTC; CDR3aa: CASSMLGLAGQETQYF
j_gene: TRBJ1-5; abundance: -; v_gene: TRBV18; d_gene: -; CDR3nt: TGTGCCAGCTCACCGACGCCGGGCAATCAGCCCCAGCATTTT; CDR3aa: CASSPTPGNQPQHF
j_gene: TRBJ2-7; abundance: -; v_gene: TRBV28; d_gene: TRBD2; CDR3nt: TGTGCCAGCAGTTTACCAAGGTGGACTAGCGGGAGATCTCCCCAGTACTTC; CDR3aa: CASSLPRWTSGRSPQYF
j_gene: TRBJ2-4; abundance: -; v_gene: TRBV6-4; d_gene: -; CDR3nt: TGTGCCAGCAGTGACTCGGTTTGTCATTGCGGGATTGCCAAAAACATTCAGTACTTC; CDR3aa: CASSDSVCHCGIAKNIQYF
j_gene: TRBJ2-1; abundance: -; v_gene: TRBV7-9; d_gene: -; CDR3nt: TGTGCCAGCAGCGTAACTACTAGAATAACCTACAATGAGCAGTTCTTC; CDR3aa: CASSVTTRITYNEQFF
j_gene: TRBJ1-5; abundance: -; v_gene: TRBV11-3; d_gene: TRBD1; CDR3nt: TGTGCCAGCAGCAAACAGGGGCGCAATCAGCCCCAGCATTTT; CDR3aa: CASSKQGRNQPQHF
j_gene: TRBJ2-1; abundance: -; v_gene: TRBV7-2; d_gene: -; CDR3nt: TGTGCCAGCAGCTTAGCGGGGAACTCCTACAATGAGCAGTTCTTC; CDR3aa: CASSLAGNSYNEQFF
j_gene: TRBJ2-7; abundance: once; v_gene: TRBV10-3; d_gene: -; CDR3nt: TGTGCCATCAGCGAGACCCCGGGGGAGCAGTACTTC; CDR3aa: CAISETPGEQYF
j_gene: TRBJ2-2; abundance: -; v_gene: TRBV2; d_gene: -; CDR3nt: TGTGCCAGCAGGGACAGCTCCTACACCGGGGAGCTGTTTTTT; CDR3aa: CASRDSSYTGELFF
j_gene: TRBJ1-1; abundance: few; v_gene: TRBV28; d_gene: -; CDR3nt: TGTGCCAGCAGTTTAGGGACATTGAACACTGAAGCTTTCTTT; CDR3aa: CASSLGTLNTEAFF
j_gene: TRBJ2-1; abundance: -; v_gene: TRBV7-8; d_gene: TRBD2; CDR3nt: TGTGCCAGCAGCTTAGTTGGTAGGGGGGTACTAGCGGGAGATAATGAGCAGTTCTTC; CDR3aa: CASSLVGRGVLAGDNEQFF
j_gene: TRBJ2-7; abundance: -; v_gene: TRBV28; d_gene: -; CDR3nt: TGTGCCAGCAGTTTGACGGACGAGCAGTACTTC; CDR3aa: CASSLTDEQYF
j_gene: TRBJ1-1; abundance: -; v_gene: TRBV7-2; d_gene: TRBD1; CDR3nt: TGTGCCAGCACCGGACAGGGGAACACTGAAGCTTTCTTT; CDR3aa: CASTGQGNTEAFF
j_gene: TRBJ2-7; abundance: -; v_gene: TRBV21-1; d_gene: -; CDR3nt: TGTGCCAGCAGCAAAGTAGTCCAGGCCAAACCCCACTACGAGCAGTACTTC; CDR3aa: CASSKVVQAKPHYEQYF